Presented here are 5 T cell receptor beta chains from one specimen sequenced in a study of T cells in Graves' hyperthyroidism and ophthalmopathy. Template material for amplifying TCR beta CDR3 regions consisted of RNA transcripts. In the first-round RT-PCR of the TCR CDR3, the HTBI primer set was used. From the multiplex PCR reads, TCRdb called clonotypes with MiXCR, one entry per CDR3 protein. Here the sample spans some 200,000 distinct CDR3 sequences, roughly 17% being singletons. Input material: blood. These receptors were obtained from a man aged 45-65 years with Graves' hyperthyroidism.

This clonotype appeared many times. J is TRBJ2-1 and V is TRBV28; D gene ambiguous. V shed 6 bases and J shed 6 bases, with 15 bases lying between them. The CDR3 sequence is 14 residues long. Germline CDR1 MDHEN, CDR2 SYDVKM. This chain's CDR3 is CASSPLLGPNEQFF. The CDR3 coding sequence is TGTGCCAGCAGCCCCCTCCTAGGTCCCAATGAGCAGTTCTTC.

This clonotype was counted only a few times. V usage is TRBV5-4 and J usage is TRBJ2-7; 13 nucleotides align to TRBD2. The V segment lost 3 bases and the J segment 6 bases; nucleotides outside the gene matches: 9. There are 16 residues in the CDR3. Germline lookup yields CDR1 SGHNT and CDR2 YYREEE (reference sequence). The CDR3 is CASSSRLAGGPGEQYF. The CDR3 DNA follows: TGTGCCAGCAGCTCAAGACTAGCGGGAGGACCGGGCGAGCAGTACTTC. The full variable domain, rest sourced from reference TRBV5-4 and TRBJ2-7, is ETGVTQSPTHLIKTRGQQVTLRCSSQSGHNTVSWYQQALGQGPQFIFQYYREEENGRGNFPPRFSGLQFPNYSSELNVNALELDDSALYLCASSSRLAGGPGEQYFGPGTRLTVT.

This clonotype was counted only a few times. The CDR3 sequence is CASSLATARLYYGYTF. The CDR3 DNA is TGTGCCAGCAGCTTAGCCACCGCGCGGTTGTACTATGGCTACACCTTC. The chain has TRBV7-9 and TRBJ1-2; D is undetermined. V dropped 0 bases and J dropped 3 bases, with 14 bases sitting between them. Germline V gene data show CDR1 as SEHNR and CDR2 as FQNEAQ (reference sequence). The CDR3 is 16 amino acids.

The chain recombines TRBV7-9 with TRBJ2-7; D is undetermined. Germline assignment: CDR1 SEHNR and CDR2 FQNEAQ (reference sequence). Trimming left V 8 bases short and J 3 bases short, with 11 bases between. The CDR3 runs 12 residues. The CDR3 sequence: CASEVADYEQYF. CDR3 nucleotides: TGTGCCAGCGAGGTGGCAGACTACGAGCAGTACTTC.

The gene calls are TRBV2 and TRBJ2-1; either TRBD1 or TRBD2 may fit D (5 bases each). The CDR3 consists of 13 residues. Between the trimmed V and J ends, which lost 6 bases and 7 bases, there was a span of 13 bases. CDR1 is SNHLY, CDR2 FYNNEI, per germline. The DNA of the CDR3 is TGTGCCAGCAGGAGGGGCTCCGTTAATGAGCAGTTCTTC. This codes for CASRRGSVNEQFF.